The 9 T cell receptor beta chains listed next were all sequenced from one sample in a study of blood T cells in healthy people across ages. The second PCR ran roughly 6 to 12 cycles with a sample-barcoded 5' primer and J-beta primers. TCRdb passed the 5' RACE reads through MiXCR, listing each CDR3 protein once. The sample consists of hundreds of thousands of distinct CDR3 sequences, approximately 52% of them appearing once. Input material: blood. The receptors here all came from an elderly woman in good health.

As regards this clonotype: One base away lies a much larger clone, so this may be a sequencing read error. The gene calls are TRBV7-9 and TRBJ2-7, with D maybe TRBD1 (6 bases). This CDR3 comprises 15 residues. Germline lookup yields CDR1 SEHNR and CDR2 FQNEAQ (reference sequence). CDR3 amino acids: CANSFPDSSSYEQYF. In nucleotides, the CDR3 is TGTGCCAACAGCTTTCCGGACAGCAGCTCCTACGAGCAGTACTTC.

This clonotype was seen a few times. The chain employs TRBV7-2 and TRBJ1-1, with D tentatively TRBD1 (6 bases). Trimming removed 2 bases from V and 0 bases from J, with 7 bases in between. The CDR3 loop spans 14 amino acids. Germline V CDR1 and CDR2: SGHTA, FQGNSA. This chain's CDR3 is CASSLQGMNTEAFF. Written as DNA, the CDR3 is TGTGCCAGCAGCTTACAGGGGATGAACACTGAAGCTTTCTTT.

Regarding this clonotype: One base away lies a much larger clone, so this may be a sequencing read error. The chain carries TRBV5-1 and TRBJ2-3, with TRBD2 as a possible D gene (5 bases). The CDR3 runs 13 residues. Trimming left V 4 bases short and J 0 bases short, with 6 bases between. Per the germline V gene, CDR1 is SGHRS and CDR2 is YFSETQ. CDR3 sequence reads: CASSAGSTDTQYF. The CDR3 DNA reads TGCGCCAGCAGCGCGGGCAGCACAGATACGCAGTATTTT. The full variable domain, rest sourced from reference TRBV5-1 and TRBJ2-3, is KAGVTQTPRYLIKTRGQQVTLSCSPISGHRSVSWYQQTPGQGLQFLFEYFSETQRNKGNFPGRFSGRQFSNSRSEMNVSTLELGDSALYLCASSAGSTDTQYFGPGTRLTVL.

This chain links TRBV4-2 with TRBJ1-2; D perhaps matches TRBD1 (6 bases). Germline V gene data show CDR1 as LGHNA and CDR2 as YNFKEQ. The CDR3 consists of 15 residues. The V end lost 0 bases, the J end lost 4 bases, and 12 bases lay between the germline ends. The CDR3 loop reads CASSQDKGTIYGYTF. The CDR3 region has the DNA TGTGCCAGCAGCCAAGATAAGGGGACAATCTATGGCTACACCTTC.

Details on this clonotype: Just one base apart from a much larger clone, this may be a read error. The gene calls are TRBV10-2 and TRBJ2-1, with TRBD2 matching 12 bases. The CDR3 sequence is 20 residues long. V lost 1 base, J lost 0 bases, and 10 bases stayed unmatched. The germline gives CDR1 WSHSY, CDR2 SAAADI. CDR3 loop: CASSEFGRLAGVFSYNEQFF. The CDR3 coding sequence is TGCGCCAGCAGTGAGTTCGGTCGACTAGCGGGAGTATTCTCCTACAATGAGCAGTTCTTC.

Turning to this clonotype: Mismatch with germline at one junction end may stem from a read error. This sequence joins TRBV20-1 and TRBJ2-2, with D perhaps matching TRBD2 (6 bases). There are 15 residues in the CDR3. Germline CDR1 and CDR2: DFQATT and SNEGSKA (reference sequence). CDR3 residues: CSARGAGSNTGGLFF. In DNA form, the CDR3 reads TGCAGTGCTAGAGGTGCGGGGTCGAACACCGGGGGGCTGTTTTTT.

The rearrangement uses TRBV15 and TRBJ2-4; D may be TRBD1 or TRBD2 (6 bases each). This CDR3 is built from 15 residues. The V gene lost 3 bases and the J gene lost 10 bases, with 19 bases spanning the gap. CDR1 LNHNV and CDR2 YYDKDF come from the germline V gene (reference sequence). CDR3 region: CATSRDPGEVVIQYF. The CDR3 bases are TGTGCCACCAGCAGGGACCCAGGGGAGGTAGTGATTCAGTACTTC.

This chain joins TRBV9 and TRBJ1-2; possible D gene TRBD1, 5 bases. The CDR3 runs 15 residues. Germline CDR1 SGDLS, CDR2 YYNGEE. V was pared by 0 bases and J by 3 bases, with 12 bases between. The CDR3 region is CASSVDTVGDYGYTF. The CDR3 DNA reads as TGTGCCAGCAGCGTAGATACAGTGGGGGACTATGGCTACACCTTC.

In regard to this clonotype: It may be a read error: a sequence one base away is much more abundant. The gene calls are TRBV7-9 and TRBJ2-3; 10 bases map to TRBD2. The CDR3 loop spans 16 amino acids. Germline V gene data show CDR1 as SEHNR and CDR2 as FQNEAQ (reference sequence). CDR3 residues: CASSRSLAGGTDMQYF. The CDR3 DNA reads TGTGCCAGCAGCCGTTCATTAGCGGGGGGCACAGATATGCAGTATTTT.